This T cell receptor (beta chain) comes out of a study of identical twins. Study findings and constraints: Researchers reported weaker excess twin sharing in beta out-of-frame sequences. Low generation probability was overrepresented in out-of-frame alpha sequences shared by twins. It was cross-sectional statistical analysis, not following the same donors, that the conclusions relied on.

CDR3 length: 15 amino acids. The ends were cut back, 0 bases at V and 1 base at J, with 8 bases in the middle. The germline V gene has CDR1 SGHDN and CDR2 FVKESK. It was template switching that added a universal primer site, and there were unique molecular identifiers on the cDNA. TCRdb called the 5' RACE reads again in MiXCR, with one record for every CDR3 protein. This table has about 700,000 distinct CDR3 sequences, 5.5% to 6.5% appearing once. This clonotype was seen more than once but under ten times. The antigen remains undetermined. The receptor was isolated from a man between 18 and 29 years old in good health. Sequencing was carried out using naive T cells sorted from blood. The chain uses TRBV14 and TRBJ2-3, with D possibly being TRBD1 (5 bases). The CDR3 sequence: CASSQEVGRTDTQYF. For the CDR3, the DNA is TGTGCCAGCAGCCAAGAAGTGGGGCGCACAGATACGCAGTATTTT.